The 19 T cell receptor beta chains listed next were all sequenced from one sample in a study of blood T cell repertoires in COVID-19. The table came from immunoSEQ multiplex PCR; TCRdb's copy has only in-frame clones and leaves some out. The table shows 200,000 to 250,000 clones, with approximately 88% occurring only once. Sequenced material: peripheral blood. These receptors originate from a man in his sixties who had recovered from COVID-19.

The chain carries TRBV4-3 and TRBJ2-3; TRBD2 agrees at 14 bases. Germline V gene data show CDR1 as LGHNA and CDR2 as YSLEER. Losses at the gene ends were 1 base for V and 3 bases for J; bases not matched to a gene: 9. The CDR3 extends over 19 amino acids. The CDR3 coding sequence is TGCGCCAGCAGCCAAGGTGGGACTAGCGGGAGAGGAGGTACAGATACGCAGTATTTT. This codes for CASSQGGTSGRGGTDTQYF.

The chain employs TRBV7-3 and TRBJ2-3; D perhaps matches TRBD2 (6 bases). V lost 4 bases, J lost 2 bases, and 19 bases lay in between. CDR3 length equals 17 residues. CDR1 SGHTA and CDR2 FQGTGA come from the germline V gene. In DNA, the CDR3 is TGTGCCAGCAGCTCCGGCCCCCTAGGAGGGGACACAGATACGCAGTATTTT. It yields the protein CASSSGPLGGDTDTQYF.

The V gene is TRBV3-1 (or the pseudogene TRBV3-2), the J gene TRBJ2-3; a possible D gene is TRBD2 (6 bases). The CDR3 extends over 15 amino acids. The V end lost 4 bases, the J end lost 1 base, and 12 bases lay between the germline ends. Germline V gives CDR1 LGHDT, CDR2 YNNKEL (reference sequence). The CDR3 DNA reads as TGTGCCAGCAGCCTTTGGGGGGTTCGCACAGATACGCAGTATTTT. Amino acid sequence: CASSLWGVRTDTQYF.

This chain joins TRBV6-5 and TRBJ1-2, with unresolved D. The CDR3 contains 13 residues. The germline V gene encodes CDR1 MNHEY and CDR2 SVGAGI. The germline V and J ends were trimmed by 8 bases and 2 bases, with 12 bases remaining between them. CDR3 in amino acids: CASSRLSNYGYTF. The CDR3 nucleotides are TGTGCCAGCTCCCGTCTATCAAACTATGGCTACACCTTC.

The chain carries TRBV4-1 and TRBJ2-7, with 9 bases lining up with TRBD1. Per germline, CDR1 MGHRA and CDR2 YSYEKL. V shed 1 base and J 4 bases; nucleotides not matched to a gene: 11. CDR3 size: 17 residues. CDR3 amino acids: CASSQAPPTGGMYEQYF. The DNA of the CDR3 is TGCGCCAGCAGCCAAGCTCCCCCTACAGGGGGCATGTACGAGCAGTACTTC.

This chain connects TRBV2 to TRBJ2-7; 8 bases line up with TRBD1. The junction had 13 bases not matched to a gene; V was cut back by 2 bases and J by 4 bases. Germline V lookup: CDR1 SNHLY, CDR2 FYNNEI. The CDR3 runs 17 residues. The CDR3 loop is CASSEKVGGRGRYEQYF. CDR3 DNA sequence: TGTGCCAGCAGTGAAAAAGTCGGCGGCAGGGGGCGTTACGAGCAGTACTTC.

Only one count was recorded for this clone. The chain joins TRBV23-1 to TRBJ1-5; 7 positions match TRBD1. TRBV23-1 is given ORF status, its function remaining uncertain. This CDR3 is built from 15 residues. Losses at the gene ends were 1 base for V and 4 bases for J; bases not matched to a gene: 4. The CDR3 loop reads CASSQLGQLNQPQHF. CDR3 nucleotide sequence: TGCGCCAGCAGTCAATTGGGACAGTTGAATCAGCCCCAGCATTTT.

The chain recombines TRBV5-1 with TRBJ1-1; TRBD1 matches at 10 bases. Germline CDR1 and CDR2: SGHRS and YFSETQ. After removal of 3 bases from V and 4 bases from J, the junction contained 6 bases not matched to a gene. This CDR3 has 15 residues. CDR3 in DNA: TGCGCCAGCAGCTCAGGCTGGACAGGGGGCACTGAAGCTTTCTTT. Its protein product is CASSSGWTGGTEAFF.

V and J are TRBV5-5 and TRBJ2-6; a possible D gene is TRBD1 (6 bases). There are 16 residues in the CDR3. V was cut by 3 bases and J by 0 bases, with 10 bases left in between. The V gene's germline CDR1 is SGHKS and CDR2 YYEKEE (reference sequence). CDR3 sequence reads: CASSSGHNSGANVLTF. DNA of the CDR3: TGTGCCAGCAGCTCGGGACATAACTCTGGGGCCAACGTCCTGACTTTC.

V gene TRBV5-6 combines with J gene TRBJ2-2; D is perhaps TRBD2 (6 bases). Germline assignment: CDR1 SGHDT and CDR2 YYEEEE. The length of the CDR3 is 15 residues. The V gene lost 0 bases and the J gene lost 5 bases, with 11 bases spanning the gap. CDR3 bases: TGTGCCAGCAGCTTGGGCGGGACGGGGACCGGGGAGCTGTTTTTT. This codes for CASSLGGTGTGELFF.

The V and J genes are TRBV28 and TRBJ1-1; no firm D call. The CDR3 has 15 amino acids. The V gene lost 6 bases and the J gene lost 1 base, with 15 bases spanning the gap. Germline CDR1 and CDR2: MDHEN and SYDVKM. The CDR3 bases are TGTGCCAGCAGCCAATCTACTATCTCGAACACTGAAGCTTTCTTT. Its translation: CASSQSTISNTEAFF.

The V call is TRBV19, the J call TRBJ1-5; the D gene is possibly TRBD1 (6 bases). Germline V gene lookup returns CDR1 LNHDA and CDR2 SQIVND (reference sequence). The length of the CDR3 is 13 residues. The V end lost 5 bases, the J end lost 5 bases, and 10 bases lay between the germline ends. CDR3: CASSDRNDQPQHF. The CDR3 nucleotides are TGTGCCAGTAGTGACAGGAATGATCAGCCCCAGCATTTT.

V is TRBV4-3 and J is TRBJ1-2, with 8 nucleotides matching TRBD1. V was pared by 3 bases and J by 4 bases, with 4 bases of the junction left unmatched. This CDR3 has 14 residues. Germline V gene lookup returns CDR1 LGHNA and CDR2 YSLEER. The CDR3 is CASSQAGGSYGYTF. The CDR3 DNA sequence: TGCGCCAGCAGCCAGGCAGGGGGCAGCTATGGCTACACCTTC.

This chain links TRBV7-9 with TRBJ1-5; no reliable D call. This CDR3 has 14 amino acids. Germline V gives CDR1 SEHNR, CDR2 FQNEAQ (reference sequence). Trimming shortened V by 0 bases and J by 4 bases, and 7 bases separated the two germline ends. The DNA of the CDR3 is TGTGCCAGCAGCTTAGCGGGAGTAAATCAGCCCCAGCATTTT. Its translation is CASSLAGVNQPQHF.

The chain recombines TRBV10-2 with TRBJ1-2; D may be TRBD1 (6 bases). Trimming shortened V by 0 bases and J by 8 bases, and 19 bases separated the two germline ends. The CDR3 spans 16 residues. Germline values: CDR1 WSHSY, CDR2 SAAADI. CDR3 DNA sequence: TGCGCCAGCAGTGAGTCAGGGAGCAGGGGCTCGAGGGGCTACACCTTC. As protein: CASSESGSRGSRGYTF.

The rearrangement joins TRBV15 to TRBJ2-7; 9 bases align to TRBD2. The J segment lost 3 bases and the V segment lost 3 bases, leaving 9 bases of the junction unmatched. Per the germline V gene, CDR1 is LNHNV and CDR2 is YYDKDF (reference sequence). CDR3 length: 16 residues. The CDR3 loop is CATSSQLAGLNYEQYF. In nucleotides, the CDR3 is TGTGCCACCAGCAGCCAACTAGCGGGTTTAAACTACGAGCAGTACTTC.

In nucleotides, the CDR3 is TGTGCCAGCAGTAGGACTAGCGGCACAGATACGCAGTATTTT. Protein sequence: CASSRTSGTDTQYF. The chain couples TRBV6-5 to TRBJ2-3; 9 nucleotides match TRBD2. The CDR3 is 14 amino acids. Germline V lookup: CDR1 MNHEY, CDR2 SVGAGI. V gave up 5 bases and J gave up 1 base; unmatched junction bases: 1.

The genes are TRBV6-4 and TRBJ2-2; TRBD1 matches 10 bases. This CDR3 spans 16 amino acids. V lost 0 bases and J lost 7; bases outside the gene matches: 5. Per germline, CDR1 MRHNA and CDR2 SNTAGT. CDR3 nucleotide sequence: TGTGCCAGCAGTGACTCGTCCGGACAGGGGGTCGGGGAGCTGTTTTTT. It yields the protein CASSDSSGQGVGELFF.

This clone was seen just once. The chain links TRBV19 to TRBJ1-2; 8 nucleotides align to TRBD1. V shed 10 bases and J 3 bases; nucleotides not matched to a gene: 13. This CDR3 comprises 15 residues. CDR1 and CDR2 from the germline V gene are LNHDA and SQIVND (reference sequence). The CDR3 DNA is TGTGCCACCTTGGACAGGGCAGCCCTTTACTATGGCTACACCTTC. It specifies CATLDRAALYYGYTF.